The sequence of this T cell receptor (beta chain) was determined in a study of T-cell reconstitution after alpha-beta-depleted transplantation in children (dated by TCRdb to the mid-2010s). In the study overall: Using TCR repertoire profiling, the study followed T-cell immune reconstitution in a quantitative way in children after TCRalphabeta/CD19-depleted allogeneic hematopoietic cell transplantation. The paper as a whole reports these results and caveats: Hyperexpanded clone frequencies declined over subsequent months; after one year, T-cell counts and TCRbeta diversity were mostly attributed to newly produced T cells. In some patients, the high TCRbeta diversity seen at day 60 was put down to recipient T cells and intrathymic progenitors that had survived conditioning. The apparently early recovery of alphabetaT-cell counts about two months after transplant reportedly depended on only several hundred rapidly expanded clones that came from non-depleted graft cells.

The meaning of the sample's treatment or condition label: allogeneic hematopoietic cell transplantation with graft depleted of TCRalphabeta T cells and CD19 B cells. Transplant recipients were children who received TCRalphabeta/CD19-depleted allogeneic hematopoietic cell grafts. Library creation used PCR. The sequencing machine was an Illumina HiSeq 2500. To normalize quantification of the TCRbeta repertoire, the TCR libraries were built with molecular barcoding that relied on unique molecular identifiers. TCRdb reran the public reads through fastp at Q25 and MiXCR, keeping productive beta chains. Under each unique CDR3 protein, matching rows form one entry showing the most common genes and DNA. The sample yields 550,000 to 800,000 distinct CDR3 sequences; around 13% were counted once. The biggest ten clones account for around 0.76% of the sample. Reading the germline V gene gives CDR1 MGHRA and CDR2 YSYEKL. V is shortened by 4 bases, J by 3 bases, and the region joining them spans 13 bases. The CDR3 goes from the cysteine to the phenylalanine over 14 residues. Solely the CDR3 DNA is kept, with 42 bases framed from the first base.

This clonotype has more than one count but fewer than ten. Its antigen is not yet known. No base qualities exist here, and no much larger clone lies one base off it. This receptor was identified in a girl under 10 years old with congenital amegakaryocytic thrombocytopenia, due to receive a stem cell transplant. The specimen comprised PBMCs, sampled before TCRalphabeta/CD19-depleted stem cell transplant. Recombination linked TRBV4-1 to TRBJ2-7; 6 matching bases give a weak D call of TRBD2. The sequenced DNA is TGCGCCAGCAGCCCGAGACTAGGCGGCTACGAGCAGTACTTC. This gives the protein CASSPRLGGYEQYF.